The text below deals with one T cell receptor beta chain. This clone's antigen is unknown. No much larger clone is present one base from it, and per-base qualities are unavailable. The sample comes from a study of post-analysis software for immune sequencing data (dated by TCRdb to 2013 to 2016). General notes on the study: Relapsing-remitting, secondary progressive and progressive-relapsing multiple sclerosis were recorded as disease courses, and subtype annotation was lacking for some patients. A subset of samples was prepared in parallel using single-end sample barcoding, then pooled and co-amplified after Illumina adapter ligation. The patient repertoires were set against about 10 previously published healthy control repertoires from donors whose ages ranged from roughly 6 to 27 years. Broader findings and caveats from the paper: A few TRBV segments, including TRBV5-6, TRBV5-1 and TRBV20-1, were significantly more frequent in patients than controls. Significantly lower normalized Chao1 diversity was found in multiple sclerosis patients than in controls, suggesting substantial peripheral T-cell clonal expansion. Direct clustering with F measure revealed strong co-clustering of samples prepared in the same batch, which led to a batch-effect correction. The multiple sclerosis patient group was slightly younger than the control group.

To demonstrate the VDJtools post-analysis software, TCR beta repertoires were profiled from the peripheral blood of 13 young patients with multiple sclerosis. The multiple sclerosis patients were children and adolescents ranging in age from about 6 to 16 years. The method was PCR. The sequencing machine was an Illumina HiSeq 2500. Unique molecular identifiers were incorporated into TCR beta cDNA libraries to reduce PCR and sequencing biases. Roughly 0.5 million cDNA molecules were obtained per 1 to 10 million input T cells, so each molecule approximated one T cell. Patient libraries were prepared and sequenced with the same protocol used for the earlier healthy control dataset. Within a given batch, samples were prepared together, multiplexed and sequenced on the same HiSeq lane. Turning to the authors' computational methods: MIGEC was used to process the raw barcoded reads, and molecular identifier groups with only a single read were discarded before consensus assembly and CDR3 extraction. VDJtools was used for post-analysis of the clonotype tables, and diversity was normalized by down-sampling every dataset to the size of the smallest sample. Repertoire overlap clustering matched CDR3 amino acid but not nucleotide sequences to correct batch-related cross-sample contamination. TCRdb reprocessing: public reads trimmed at Q25 with fastp, clones called with MiXCR, in-frame beta chains kept. Rows are unified per CDR3 protein, each entry keeping the most common DNA and genes. TCRdb's processing, not the authors', yielded these V and J calls. In this sample the table shows some 260,000 distinct CDR3 sequences, 35% to 40% of which occur a single time. The ten largest clones take up around 5% of the sample.

From cysteine to phenylalanine, the CDR3 is 15 amino acids long. CDR3 DNA is the only sequence kept; it has 45 bases, read in frame from the first base. V loses 4 bases of germline sequence and J loses 5 bases, and the interval between the two ends is 18 bases. The germline V gene specifies SGHRS as CDR1 and YFSETQ as CDR2. The rearranged chain carries TRBV5-1 and TRBJ2-5; the D gene cannot be named for sure. The sequence was obtained from a girl aged 5-17 years with multiple sclerosis. The sequenced sample consisted of blood. CDR3 reads: CASSIEILRAETQYF. The bases read TGCGCCAGCAGCATAGAGATCCTCCGGGCGGAGACCCAGTACTTC.